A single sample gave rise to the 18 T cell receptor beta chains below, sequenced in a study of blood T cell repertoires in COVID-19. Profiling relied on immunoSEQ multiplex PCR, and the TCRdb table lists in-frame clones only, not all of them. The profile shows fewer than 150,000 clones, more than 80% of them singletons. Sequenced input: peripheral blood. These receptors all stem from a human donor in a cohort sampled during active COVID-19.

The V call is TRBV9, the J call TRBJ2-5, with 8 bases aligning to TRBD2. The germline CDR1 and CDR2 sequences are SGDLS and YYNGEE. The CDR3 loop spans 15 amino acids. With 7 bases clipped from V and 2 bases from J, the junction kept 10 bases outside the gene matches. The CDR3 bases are TGTGCCAGCGCCCTCACTTTAGCGGGACAAGAGACCCAGTACTTC. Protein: CASALTLAGQETQYF.

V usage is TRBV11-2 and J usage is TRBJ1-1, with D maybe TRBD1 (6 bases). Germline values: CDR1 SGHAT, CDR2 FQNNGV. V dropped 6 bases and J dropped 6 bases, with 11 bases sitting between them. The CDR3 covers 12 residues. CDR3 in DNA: TGTGCCAGCAGTCCTGGGGGCGCTGAAGCTTTCTTT. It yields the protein CASSPGGAEAFF.

The CDR3 DNA is TGTGCCAGCAGCGTTGGAGCCTGGAATGAGCAGTTCTTC. It translates to CASSVGAWNEQFF. The chain is built from TRBV5-5 and TRBJ2-1; the D is unclear. The CDR3 is 13 residues long. V lost 4 bases and J lost 7, with 12 bases in between. In germline, CDR1 is SGHKS, CDR2 YYEKEE (reference sequence).

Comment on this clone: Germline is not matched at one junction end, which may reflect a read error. CDR3: CASGETGEQPQHF. In DNA form, the CDR3 reads TGTGCCAGCGGTGAGACAGGGGAACAGCCCCAGCATTTT. The genes are TRBV2 and TRBJ1-5, with TRBD1 matching over 8 bases. The length of the CDR3 is 13 residues. The germline gives CDR1 SNHLY, CDR2 FYNNEI. Filled out from reference TRBV2 and TRBJ1-5, the complete variable domain reads EPEVTQTPSHQVTQMGQEVILRCVPISNHLYFYWYRQILGQKVEFLVSFYNNEISEKSEIFDDQFSVERPDGSNFTLKIRSTKLEDSAMYFCASGETGEQPQHFGDGTRLSIL.

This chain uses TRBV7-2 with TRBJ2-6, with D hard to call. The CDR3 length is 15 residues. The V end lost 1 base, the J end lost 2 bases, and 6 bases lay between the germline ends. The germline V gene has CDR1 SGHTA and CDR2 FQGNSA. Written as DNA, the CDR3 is TGTGCCAGCAGCTTAGTTACAGCTGGGGCCAACGTCCTGACTTTC. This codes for CASSLVTAGANVLTF.

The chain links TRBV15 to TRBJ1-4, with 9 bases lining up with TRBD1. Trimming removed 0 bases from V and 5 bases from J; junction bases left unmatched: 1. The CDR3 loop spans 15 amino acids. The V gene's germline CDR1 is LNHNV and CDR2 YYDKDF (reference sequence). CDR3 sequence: CATSREGTGNEKLFF. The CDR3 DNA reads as TGTGCCACCAGCAGAGAGGGGACAGGGAATGAAAAACTGTTTTTT.

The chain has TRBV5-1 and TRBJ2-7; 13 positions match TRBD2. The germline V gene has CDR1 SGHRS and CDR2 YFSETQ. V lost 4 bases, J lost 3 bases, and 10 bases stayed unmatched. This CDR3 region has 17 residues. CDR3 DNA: TGCGCCAGCAGCCAAGGACTAGCGGGGGCCGGGGACTACGAGCAGTACTTC. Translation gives CASSQGLAGAGDYEQYF.

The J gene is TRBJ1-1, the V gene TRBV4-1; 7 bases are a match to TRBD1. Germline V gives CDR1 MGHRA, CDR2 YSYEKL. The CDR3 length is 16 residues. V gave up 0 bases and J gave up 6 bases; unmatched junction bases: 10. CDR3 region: CASSQEGHGQGAEAFF. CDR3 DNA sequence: TGCGCCAGCAGCCAAGAGGGACATGGGCAGGGGGCTGAAGCTTTCTTT.

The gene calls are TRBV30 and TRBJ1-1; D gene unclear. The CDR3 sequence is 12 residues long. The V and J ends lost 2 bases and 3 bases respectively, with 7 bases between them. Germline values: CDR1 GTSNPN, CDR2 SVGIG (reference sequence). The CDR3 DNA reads TGTGCCTGGAGTCGCGGGCACACTGAAGCTTTCTTT. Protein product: CAWSRGHTEAFF.

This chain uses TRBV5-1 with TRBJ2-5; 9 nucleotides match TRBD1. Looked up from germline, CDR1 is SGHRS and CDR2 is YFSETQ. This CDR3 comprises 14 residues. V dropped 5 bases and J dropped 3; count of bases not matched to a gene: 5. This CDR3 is CASSQGQGKETQYF. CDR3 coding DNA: TGCGCCAGCAGTCAGGGACAGGGTAAAGAGACCCAGTACTTC.

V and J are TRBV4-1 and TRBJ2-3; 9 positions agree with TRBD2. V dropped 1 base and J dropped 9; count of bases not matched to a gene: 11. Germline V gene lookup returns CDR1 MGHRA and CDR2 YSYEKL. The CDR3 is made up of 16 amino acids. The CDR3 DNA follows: TGCGCCAGCAGCCAAGTGGATATGGGACTAGCAAGGACGCAGTATTTT. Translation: CASSQVDMGLARTQYF.

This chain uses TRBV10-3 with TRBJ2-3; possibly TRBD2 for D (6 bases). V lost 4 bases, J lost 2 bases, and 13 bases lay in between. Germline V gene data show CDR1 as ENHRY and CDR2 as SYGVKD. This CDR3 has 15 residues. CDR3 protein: CAISVGPGDTDTQYF. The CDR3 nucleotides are TGTGCCATCAGTGTGGGGCCGGGAGACACAGATACGCAGTATTTT.

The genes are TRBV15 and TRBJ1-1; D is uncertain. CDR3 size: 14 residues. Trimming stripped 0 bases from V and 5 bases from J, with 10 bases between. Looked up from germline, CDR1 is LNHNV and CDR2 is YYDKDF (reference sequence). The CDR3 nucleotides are TGTGCCACCAGCAGAGATCTTTGGCGGACTGAAGCTTTCTTT. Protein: CATSRDLWRTEAFF.

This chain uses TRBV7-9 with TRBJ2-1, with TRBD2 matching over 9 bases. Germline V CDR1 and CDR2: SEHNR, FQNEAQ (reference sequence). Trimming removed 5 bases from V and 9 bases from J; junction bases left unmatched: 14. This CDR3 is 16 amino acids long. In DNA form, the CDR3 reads TGTGCCAGCAGCCCTGTTGGGGCTAGCGGGAACACTGAGCAGTTCTTC. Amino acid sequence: CASSPVGASGNTEQFF.

The CDR3 DNA reads TGTGCCAGTAGTATAACACCTACTAATGAAAAACTGTTTTTT. This translates into CASSITPTNEKLFF. The chain uses TRBV19 and TRBJ1-4; no definite D call. The germline CDR1 and CDR2 sequences are LNHDA and SQIVND (reference sequence). V lost 2 bases, J lost 2 bases, and 6 bases lay in between. The CDR3 sequence is 14 residues long. The full variable domain, with the rest looked up from reference TRBV19 and TRBJ1-4, is DGGITQSPKYLFRKEGQNVTLSCEQNLNHDAMYWYRQDPGQGLRLIYYSQIVNDFQKGDIAEGYSVSREKKESFPLTVTSAQKNPTAFYLCASSITPTNEKLFFGSGTQLSVL.

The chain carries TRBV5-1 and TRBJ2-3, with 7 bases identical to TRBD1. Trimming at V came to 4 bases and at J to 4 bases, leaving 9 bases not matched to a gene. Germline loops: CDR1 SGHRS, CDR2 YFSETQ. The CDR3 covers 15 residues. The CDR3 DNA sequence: TGCGCCAGCAGCCTACAGGGGAAGGGCTCAGATACGCAGTATTTT. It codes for CASSLQGKGSDTQYF.

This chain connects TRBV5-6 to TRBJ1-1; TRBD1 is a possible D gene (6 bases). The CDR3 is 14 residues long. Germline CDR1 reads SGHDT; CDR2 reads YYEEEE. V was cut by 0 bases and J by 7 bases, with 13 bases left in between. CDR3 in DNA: TGTGCCAGCAGCTTGGTGGGGGCTACAGGTGAAGCTTTCTTT. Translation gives CASSLVGATGEAFF.

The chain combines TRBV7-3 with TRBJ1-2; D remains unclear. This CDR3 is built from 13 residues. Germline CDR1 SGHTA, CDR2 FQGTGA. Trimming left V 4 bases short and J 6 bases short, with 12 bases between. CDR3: CASSSNGEDGYTF. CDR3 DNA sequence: TGTGCCAGCAGCTCCAACGGGGAGGATGGCTACACCTTC. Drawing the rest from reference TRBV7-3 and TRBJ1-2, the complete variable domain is GAGVSQTPSNKVTEKGKYVELRCDPISGHTALYWYRQSLGQGPEFLIYFQGTGAADDSGLPNDRFFAVRPEGSVSTLKIQRTERGDSAVYLCASSSNGEDGYTFGSGTRLTVV.